These 2 T cell receptor beta chains were all obtained from the same sample, sequenced in a study of blood T cell repertoires in COVID-19. Some clones are missing from TCRdb's copy, which holds only in-frame ones; the method was immunoSEQ multiplex PCR. Here the sample spans tens of thousands of clones, 90% being singletons. Input material: peripheral blood. These receptors came from a human donor in a cohort sampled during active COVID-19.

J is TRBJ1-5 and V is TRBV7-6, with D maybe TRBD1 (6 bases). The CDR3 runs to 13 residues. Germline values: CDR1 SGHVS, CDR2 FNYEAQ. V lost 2 bases and J lost 7, with 9 bases in between. The CDR3 protein is CASSLLGGQPQHF. The CDR3 DNA reads as TGTGCCAGCAGCTTACTTGGGGGCCAGCCCCAGCATTTT.

This chain connects TRBV19 to TRBJ2-3; 9 bases agree with TRBD2. After removal of 6 bases from V and 6 bases from J, the junction contained 4 bases not matched to a gene. The CDR3 runs 13 residues. CDR1 and CDR2 (germline): LNHDA, SQIVND (reference sequence). CDR3 amino acids: CASRLAGLDTQYF. The CDR3, as DNA: TGTGCCAGTAGGCTAGCGGGGCTGGATACGCAGTATTTT.